These T cell receptor beta chains were read from a single sample in a study of blood T cell repertoires in COVID-19. Profiled with immunoSEQ multiplex PCR; TCRdb holds only in-frame clones, not every one. The sample consists of over 350,000 clones, 70% to 90% of them appearing once. What was sequenced was PBMCs or T cells enriched from blood (not recorded which). Receptor source: a woman aged 18-29 years with acute COVID-19. Both conserved end residues are part of each CDR3. A D gene is named only where the DNA matches it firmly. Size is omitted from some rows. Given values are once, few, many or a class for expanded clones.

J,V,D,size,DNA,CDR3
TRBJ2-7,TRBV29-1,TRBD1,-,TGCAGCGTTGAAGGGGACAGGAGCTCCTACGAGCAGTACTTC,CSVEGDRSSYEQYF
TRBJ2-3,TRBV5-4,-,-,TGTGCCAGCAGCCAGTTCGCAGATACGCAGTATTTT,CASSQFADTQYF
TRBJ2-7,TRBV11-3,TRBD2,-,TGTGCCAGCAGCTTTAGCGGGGAGCCAACCGGCGAGCAGTACTTC,CASSFSGEPTGEQYF
TRBJ1-5,TRBV7-8,-,-,TGTGCCAGCAGCTTTGTCGGGAGCAATCAGCCCCAGCATTTT,CASSFVGSNQPQHF
TRBJ2-3,TRBV27,TRBD1,once,TGTGCCAGCAGTTCCCGACAGGGAATGAGGGCGGATACGCAGTATTTT,CASSSRQGMRADTQYF
TRBJ2-5,TRBV4-3,TRBD2,-,TGCGCCAGCAGCCTGACTAGCGGGGAGACCCAGTACTTC,CASSLTSGETQYF
TRBJ1-3,TRBV5-1,-,-,TGCGCCAGCAGCTTGGAGGGGACTGGAAACACCATATATTTT,CASSLEGTGNTIYF
TRBJ2-5,TRBV19,-,-,TGTGCCAGTAGTATTTCTCCCAGGGGCCAAGAGACCCAGTACTTC,CASSISPRGQETQYF
TRBJ1-2,TRBV6-5,TRBD1,-,TGTGCCAGCAGTTACCCCAGGACAGGCGGCTATGGCTACACCTTC,CASSYPRTGGYGYTF
TRBJ1-2,TRBV3-1/TRBV3-2,-,-,TGTGCCAGCAGCTCTCGGGGGGCGCACTATGGCTACACCTTC,CASSSRGAHYGYTF
TRBJ2-7,TRBV6-5,TRBD2,-,TGTGCCAGCAGGCCTCTAGCGGGAGGGTCCTACGAGCAGTACTTC,CASRPLAGGSYEQYF
TRBJ1-4,TRBV7-2,-,-,TGTGCCAGCAGCATACAGGGTCGGACAACTAATGAAAAACTGTTTTTT,CASSIQGRTTNEKLFF
TRBJ2-7,TRBV29-1,-,-,TGCAGCGTACAGCGGAACCCCTACGAGCAGTACTTC,CSVQRNPYEQYF
TRBJ2-3,TRBV6-1,-,-,TGTGCCAGCAGTGAATGGTCGGGCAGGGCGTTAGGCACCACAGATACGCAGTATTTT,CASSEWSGRALGTTDTQYF
TRBJ1-1,TRBV28,-,-,TGTGCCAGCAGTTCCCAGGGGCACTGGCACACTGAAGCTTTCTTT,CASSSQGHWHTEAFF